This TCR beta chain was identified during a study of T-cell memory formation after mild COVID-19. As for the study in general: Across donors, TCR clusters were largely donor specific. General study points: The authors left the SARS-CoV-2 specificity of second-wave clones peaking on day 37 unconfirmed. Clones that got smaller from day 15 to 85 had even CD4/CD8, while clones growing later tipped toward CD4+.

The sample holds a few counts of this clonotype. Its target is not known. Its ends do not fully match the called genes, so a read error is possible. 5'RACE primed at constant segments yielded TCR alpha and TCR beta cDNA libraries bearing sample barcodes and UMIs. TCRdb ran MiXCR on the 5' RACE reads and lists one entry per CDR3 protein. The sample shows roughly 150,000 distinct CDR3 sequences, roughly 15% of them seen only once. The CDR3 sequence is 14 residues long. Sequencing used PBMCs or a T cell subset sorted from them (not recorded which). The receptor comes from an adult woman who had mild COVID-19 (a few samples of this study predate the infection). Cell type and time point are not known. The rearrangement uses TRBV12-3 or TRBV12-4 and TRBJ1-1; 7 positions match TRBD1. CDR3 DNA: TGTGCCAGCAGTTGGGTCAGGGGGAACTCTGAAGCTTTCTTT. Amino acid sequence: CASSWVRGNSEAFF.